This T cell receptor (beta chain) was captured in a study of blood T cell repertoires in COVID-19. Looking at the study overall: Acute and convalescent COVID-19 specimens originated in the United States, Italy and Spain. From T cells, B-cell-depleted T cells, or PBMCs came the material, which was cDNA or gDNA.

As handled by the study authors: Reference gene primer amplification yielded estimated nucleated cell counts. TCRdb's copy holds only in-frame clones and misses some; the assay was immunoSEQ multiplex PCR. V and J calls and clone size are given by that table; D and trimming were obtained from the DNA. The sample lists over 250,000 clones; roughly 87% were seen once. The sequencing sample was made of peripheral blood. The TCR sequence derives from a human donor in a cohort sampled during active COVID-19.

The CDR3 protein is CAWSPRGDGYTF. The CDR3 nucleotides are TGTGCCTGGAGTCCCAGGGGCGATGGCTACACCTTC. V gene TRBV30 combines with J gene TRBJ1-2; D perhaps matches TRBD1 (6 bases). Trimming left V 2 bases short and J 6 bases short, with 10 bases between. The germline CDR1 and CDR2 sequences are GTSNPN and SVGIG (reference sequence). CDR3 length: 12 amino acids.